A selection of T cell receptor beta chains follows, all from one sample in a study of somatic mutations in cytotoxic T cells in rheumatoid arthritis. Repertoires were generated with immunoSEQ multiplex PCR, while TCRdb's copy carries only in-frame clones and drops some. The data show 20,000 to 25,000 clones, about 82% seen once. Sequencing was performed on CD8+ T cells sorted from blood. These receptors were obtained from an adult with rheumatoid arthritis. The CDR3 runs from the conserved cysteine through the conserved F or W. A D gene is named only where the DNA matches it firmly. Clone sizes are given selectively: once, few, many, or a class where the clone is expanded.

v_gene	d_gene	abundance	j_gene	CDR3nt	CDR3aa
TRBV7-8	NA	NA	TRBJ2-7	TGTGCCAGCAGCTCTGATAGGTGGAGACAGGACATCTCCTACGAGCAGTACTTC	CASSSDRWRQDISYEQYF
TRBV4-3	NA	NA	TRBJ1-1	TGCGCCAGCAGCCGGGTGGGGGAGAACACTGAAGCTTTCTTT	CASSRVGENTEAFF
TRBV5-4	NA	NA	TRBJ1-6	TGTGCCAGCGGGACCTCACCCCTCCACTTT	CASGTSPLHF
TRBV9	NA	NA	TRBJ1-5	TGTGCCAGCAGTCAGGGAGGGGAGCCCCAGCATTTT	CASSQGGEPQHF
TRBV29-1	TRBD1	NA	TRBJ2-3	TGCAGCGTTGTTCCGACAGGGAGTGTGTACGGGCGGCCCACAGATACGCAGTATTTT	CSVVPTGSVYGRPTDTQYF
TRBV5-1	TRBD1	NA	TRBJ2-7	TGCGCCAGCAGCCGGACCGGGACAGGGAACTCCTACGAGCAGTACTTC	CASSRTGTGNSYEQYF
TRBV4-1	NA	NA	TRBJ1-5	TGCGCCAGCAGCCAAAATACAGGTACCAATCAACCCCAGCATTTT	CASSQNTGTNQPQHF
TRBV11-2	NA	NA	TRBJ1-1	TGTGCCAGCAGGCTCTCTCCGGGACATCGTGCTTTCTTT	CASRLSPGHRAFF
TRBV11-2	NA	NA	TRBJ1-2	TGTGCCAGCAGCTTAGATGGCCACTCCCCCCTCTATGGCTACACCTTC	CASSLDGHSPLYGYTF
TRBV4-1	TRBD1	NA	TRBJ2-7	TGCGCCAGCAGCCCCGACAGGGGATACTACGAGCAGTACTTC	CASSPDRGYYEQYF
TRBV6-5	TRBD1	once	TRBJ1-2	TGTGCCAGCAGTTACTCCGGGACAGGGTTAAATGGCTACACCTTC	CASSYSGTGLNGYTF
TRBV28	TRBD2	NA	TRBJ2-1	TGTGCCAGCAGTCCTCCCGAAAGCGGGGAGTACAATGAGCAGTTCTTC	CASSPPESGEYNEQFF
TRBV19	NA	NA	TRBJ1-5	TGTGCCAGTAGAACTGAAGTTGGGGGGCGTCGTCAGCCCCAGCATTTT	CASRTEVGGRRQPQHF
TRBV11-2	TRBD2	NA	TRBJ2-5	TGTGCCAGCAGCCTCGAAGCGGGGGGGGAGACCCAGTACTTC	CASSLEAGGETQYF
TRBV11-2	TRBD2	NA	TRBJ2-7	TGTGCCAGCAGCTTAGGGGGGGGGACCAGCTACGAGCAGTACTTC	CASSLGGGTSYEQYF
TRBV5-6	TRBD1	NA	TRBJ1-5	TGTGCCAGCAGCACAGGGGGAAATCAGCCCCAGCATTTT	CASSTGGNQPQHF
TRBV6-9	NA	NA	TRBJ1-2	TGTGCCAGCAGTTCGGACAGCCCTAACTATGGCTACACCTTC	CASSSDSPNYGYTF
TRBV7-9	TRBD1	NA	TRBJ1-1	TGTGCCAGCAGCAGCCCAGACAGGGAGGGCACTGAAGCTTTCTTT	CASSSPDREGTEAFF
TRBV10-3	NA	once	TRBJ1-2	TGTGCCATCAGTGAGGTAGACAGCTATGGCTACACCTTC	CAISEVDSYGYTF
TRBV5-1	NA	NA	TRBJ2-3	TGCGCCAGCAGCTTAAGACCCGAGAGAGATACGCAGTATTTT	CASSLRPERDTQYF
TRBV14	TRBD1	NA	TRBJ2-7	TGTGCCAGCAGCCAAGATTCCGCAGGGGGTTATGAGCAGTACTTC	CASSQDSAGGYEQYF
TRBV2	NA	NA	TRBJ2-5	TGTGCCAGCAGTGAAGCGCTCCGGGGGAGTGAGACCCAGTACTTC	CASSEALRGSETQYF
TRBV12-5	TRBD1	NA	TRBJ1-4	TGTGCTAGTGCCTATGTGGGACAGGGAAATGAAAAACTGTTTTTT	CASAYVGQGNEKLFF
TRBV27	NA	NA	TRBJ1-2	TGTGCCAGCAGTAACAGCTCCGATGGCTACACCTTC	CASSNSSDGYTF
TRBV7-9	NA	NA	TRBJ1-2	TGTGCCAGCAGCTTTCAGGGGACAAGATGGAACTATGGCTACACCTTC	CASSFQGTRWNYGYTF
TRBV7-2	NA	once	TRBJ1-1	TGTGCCAGCAGCCATCACCCCACATCCCACCGTCCGGCTGAAGCTTTCTTT	CASSHHPTSHRPAEAFF
TRBV5-1	TRBD1	NA	TRBJ2-7	TGCGCCAGCAGCGATTACAGGGGCCCCAAATACGAGCAGTACTTC	CASSDYRGPKYEQYF
TRBV6-4	NA	NA	TRBJ2-1	TGTGCCAGCAGTGGGGCTACCGAACTCAAATACAATGAGCAGTTCTTC	CASSGATELKYNEQFF
TRBV29-1	NA	NA	TRBJ2-4	TGCAGCGTTCGAAGTGTCAACTACCTCGAAAACATTCAGTACTTC	CSVRSVNYLENIQYF
TRBV7-9	TRBD2	NA	TRBJ2-5	TGTGCCAGCAGCCCCGCGGGGGAGGAGACCCAGTACTTC	CASSPAGEETQYF
TRBV15	NA	NA	TRBJ2-1	TGTGCCACCAGCAAGGGGAAGGGAGACAATGAGCAGTTCTTC	CATSKGKGDNEQFF
TRBV6-1	NA	few	TRBJ2-7	TGTGCCAGCAGTGCCCTAGGGAGTTCCTACGAGCAGTACTTC	CASSALGSSYEQYF
TRBV9	TRBD2	NA	TRBJ2-1	TGTGCCAGCAGCGTACCGGGGGACTATTGGTCCTACAATGAGCAGTTCTTC	CASSVPGDYWSYNEQFF
TRBV29-1	TRBD1	NA	TRBJ1-1	TGCAGCGCCGAGGGGGCGCCCGGGAGGAACACTGAAGCTTTCTTT	CSAEGAPGRNTEAFF
TRBV4-1	NA	few	TRBJ2-7	TGCGCCAGCAGCCAAGTCCACCAGGGCTACGAGCAGTACTTC	CASSQVHQGYEQYF
TRBV27	NA	NA	TRBJ2-3	TGTGCCAGTCAGACCGGGACGGAGACAGATACGCAGTATTTT	CASQTGTETDTQYF
TRBV4-1	NA	few	TRBJ1-1	TGCGCCACCGCCTACGGGGAATCTATGAACACTGAAGCTTTCTTT	CATAYGESMNTEAFF
TRBV27	NA	NA	TRBJ1-5	TGTGCCAGCAGTGCATGGCCTTCGGGGGCGACTCAGCCCCAGCATTTT	CASSAWPSGATQPQHF
TRBV7-2	TRBD2	medium-sized	TRBJ2-1	TGTGCCAGCAGCTTAGGACTAGCGGGGGGCAATGAGCAGTTCTTC	CASSLGLAGGNEQFF
TRBV7-9	NA	NA	TRBJ2-2	TGTGCCAGCAGCTTAGCGGGTGCCGGGGAGCTGTTTTTT	CASSLAGAGELFF
TRBV19	TRBD2	NA	TRBJ2-1	TGTGCCAGTAGTTTTACGGGAGGGGCCTACAATGAGCAGTTCTTC	CASSFTGGAYNEQFF
TRBV4-2	TRBD2	NA	TRBJ2-3	TGTGCCAGCAGCCCTCCTGTCGGGGGGGCAACAGATACGCAGTATTTT	CASSPPVGGATDTQYF
TRBV5-1	TRBD1	NA	TRBJ2-4	TGCGCCAGCAGCTTGCCCGACAGGGTAAACATTCAGTACTTC	CASSLPDRVNIQYF
TRBV4-2	NA	NA	TRBJ1-1	TGTGCCAGCAGCCAAGATACTGGGGGTTCCTACACTGAAGCTTTCTTT	CASSQDTGGSYTEAFF
TRBV4-1	TRBD2	NA	TRBJ2-1	TGCGCCAGCAGCCAAGCGGCTAGCGGGCTGTGGGATGAGCAGTTCTTC	CASSQAASGLWDEQFF
TRBV7-3	TRBD2	NA	TRBJ2-2	TGTGCCAGCAGCTTAGGGCCGGGGGGCACCGGGGAGCTGTTTTTT	CASSLGPGGTGELFF
TRBV27	TRBD2	NA	TRBJ2-2	TGTGCCAGCAGTTGGGGAATAGCGGGGGGGCCAACCGGGGAGCTGTTTTTT	CASSWGIAGGPTGELFF
TRBV25-1	NA	NA	TRBJ1-1	TGTGCCAGCAGTTTGGGGGACACTGAAGCTTTCTTT	CASSLGDTEAFF
TRBV7-9	NA	few	TRBJ1-3	TGTGCCAGCAGCTTAGAAGCGAGCTCTGGAAACACCATATATTTT	CASSLEASSGNTIYF
TRBV6-1	NA	NA	TRBJ1-4	TGTGCCAGCAGTGGGGGAGAAACAACTAATGAAAAACTGTTTTTT	CASSGGETTNEKLFF
TRBV4-1	TRBD2	once	TRBJ2-7	TGCGCCAGCAGCCCTGGCACTAGCGGGGCAACCTACGAGCAGTACTTC	CASSPGTSGATYEQYF
TRBV7-2	TRBD1	NA	TRBJ1-2	TGTGCCAGCAGCCCGACAGGGTCCTATGGCTACACCTTC	CASSPTGSYGYTF
TRBV5-6	TRBD1	NA	TRBJ2-7	TGTGCCAGCTCTCGGGACAGGGACTACGAGCAGTACTTC	CASSRDRDYEQYF
TRBV5-6	TRBD1	NA	TRBJ2-7	TGTGCCAGCAGCTTGGGAGGGGGCGGCCACGAGCAGTACTTC	CASSLGGGGHEQYF
TRBV1	NA	NA	TRBJ2-7	TGCACCAGCAGCCTATTCGAGCAGTACTTC	CTSSLFEQYF
TRBV5-1	TRBD1	NA	TRBJ2-7	TGCGCCAGCAGCGTCCGGGACAGCCTATACGAGCAGTACTTC	CASSVRDSLYEQYF